These 27 T cell receptor beta chains were all obtained from the same sample, sequenced in a study of regulatory dendritic cells for organ transplantation (dated by TCRdb to about 2017). The library relied on the immunoSEQ multiplex PCR assay. TCRdb holds this immuneACCESS table with in-frame rearrangements only. Some clones are missing; in checked studies, unresolved V genes explain under half, and the rest has no known cause. The sample data list almost 35,000 clones, and roughly nine tenths of these were observed just once. The top ten clonotypes cover more than 0.055% of the sample. The specimen was naive CD4+ T cells from blood. The cell subset or site label here, explained by the study, means: CD45RA+ naive T cells. All receptors come from a human donor in good health.

The rearrangement joins TRBV6-1 to TRBJ2-1, with unresolved D. Germline CDR1 is MNHNS and CDR2 is SASEGT. The CDR3 is made up of 11 amino acids. The germline V and J ends were trimmed by 5 bases and 8 bases, with 7 bases remaining between them. Here the CDR3 DNA reads TGTGCCAGCAGTAGTTACTATGAGCAGTTCTTC. Translating gives CASSSYYEQFF.

The gene calls are TRBV25-1 and TRBJ1-2; D is ambiguous. The V end was cut by 0 bases, the J end by 4 bases, with 15 bases between. There are 16 residues in the CDR3. Germline V lookup: CDR1 MGHDK, CDR2 SYGVNS. The CDR3 is CASSEYIEGSPYGYTF. DNA for the CDR3: TGTGCCAGCAGTGAATATATTGAGGGTAGCCCCTATGGCTACACCTTC.

J is TRBJ2-1 and V is TRBV7-3; 9 nucleotides agree with TRBD1. The germline V gene has CDR1 SGHTA and CDR2 FQGTGA. Germline trimming cut 5 bases from V and 15 bases from J; bases unmatched to any gene: 8. The CDR3 is 12 residues long. The CDR3 DNA reads as TGTGCCAGCAGCACGACAGGGGGAAGGCTGTTCTTC. It is translated as CASSTTGGRLFF.

The genes are TRBV27 and TRBJ1-5; 7 positions agree with TRBD1. Germline-derived CDR1 and CDR2 are MNHEY and SMNVEV (reference sequence). The CDR3 has 15 residues. The J segment lost 3 bases and the V segment lost 2 bases, leaving 4 bases of the junction unmatched. CDR3 DNA sequence: TGTGCCAGCAGTTTAGACAGGGCCTCCAATCAGCCCCAGCATTTT. Translated, it gives CASSLDRASNQPQHF.

V gene TRBV4-3 combines with J gene TRBJ2-7; no firm D call. Germline-derived CDR1 and CDR2 are LGHNA and YSLEER. The CDR3 length is 14 residues. The V and J ends lost 4 bases and 6 bases respectively, with 16 bases between them. The CDR3: CASSPRPSLGEQYF. Here the CDR3 DNA reads TGCGCCAGCAGCCCCCGCCCCTCCCTAGGCGAGCAGTACTTC.

The chain combines TRBV4-1 with TRBJ1-5; a weak D match, TRBD1 (6 bases). CDR1 is MGHRA and CDR2 is YSYEKL in the germline V gene. Trimming pared 5 bases from V and 0 bases from J, leaving 20 bases between. The CDR3 spans 18 residues. CDR3 nucleotide sequence: TGCGCCAGCAGCGAGCGGGGACACGAATCACCTAGCAATCAGCCCCAGCATTTT. Translating it yields CASSERGHESPSNQPQHF.

This rearrangement joins TRBV30 to TRBJ1-2; the D is unclear. The V end lost 3 bases, the J end lost 5 bases, and 13 bases lay between the germline ends. CDR1 is GTSNPN, CDR2 SVGIG, per germline (reference sequence). The length of the CDR3 is 13 residues. The CDR3 DNA follows: TGTGCCTGGAGCGGCGGAAAAAATTATGGCTACACCTTC. It encodes CAWSGGKNYGYTF.

This clone was counted a single time. The gene calls are TRBV5-4 and TRBJ1-3, with TRBD1 matching over 7 bases. The V gene's germline CDR1 is SGHNT and CDR2 YYREEE (reference sequence). The V and J ends lost 4 bases and 0 bases, in that order; junction bases with no gene match: 7. The CDR3 has 16 amino acids. The CDR3: CASSPGTANSGNTIYF. The CDR3 DNA reads as TGTGCCAGCAGCCCCGGGACAGCCAACTCTGGAAACACCATATATTTT.

This clone has just one count. The rearrangement uses TRBV6-5 and TRBJ1-1; weak D call: TRBD1 (5 bases). The germline V gene encodes CDR1 MNHEY and CDR2 SVGAGI. Trimming removed 1 base at V and 4 bases at J, with 13 bases between. The CDR3 runs to 15 residues. The CDR3 sequence is CASSYLGTGGTEAFF. The CDR3 DNA reads TGTGCCAGCAGTTACTTGGGAACAGGAGGCACTGAAGCTTTCTTT.

This rearrangement joins TRBV19 to TRBJ2-5; TRBD1 aligns across 9 bases. The CDR3 totals 17 residues. CDR1 LNHDA and CDR2 SQIVND come from the germline V gene (reference sequence). Trimming removed 5 bases from V and 4 bases from J; junction bases left unmatched: 14. CDR3 sequence: CASSHPFGTGSPETQYF. In DNA form, the CDR3 reads TGTGCCAGTAGTCATCCTTTCGGGACAGGGAGTCCAGAGACCCAGTACTTC.

This chain connects TRBV18 to TRBJ1-2; D remains ambiguous. The V and J ends lost 3 bases and 0 bases respectively, with 11 bases between them. The CDR3 sequence is 15 residues long. Germline lookup yields CDR1 KGHSH and CDR2 LQKENI. CDR3 amino acids: CASSPGQSANYGYTF. As DNA, the CDR3 is TGTGCCAGCTCACCGGGCCAGTCAGCTAACTATGGCTACACCTTC.

The chain uses TRBV19 and TRBJ2-7, with 7 bases fitting TRBD2. V gave up 3 bases and J gave up 5 bases; unmatched junction bases: 7. CDR1 is LNHDA, CDR2 SQIVND, per germline (reference sequence). The CDR3 sequence is 14 residues long. DNA for the CDR3: TGTGCCAGTAGTATCGGAGGGAGGGTTAACGAGCAGTACTTC. Translated, it gives CASSIGGRVNEQYF.

CDR3 nucleotide sequence: TGTGCCAGCAGCGTAGCTCCTAGCGGAGTTTACGAGCAGTACTTC. It is translated as CASSVAPSGVYEQYF. The chain links TRBV9 to TRBJ2-7; 7 bases fit TRBD2. The CDR3 has 15 residues. V was pared by 0 bases and J by 4 bases, with 7 bases of the junction left unmatched. The germline V gene encodes CDR1 SGDLS and CDR2 YYNGEE.

The chain couples TRBV6-1 to TRBJ2-2, with 7 bases fitting TRBD1. Per germline, CDR1 MNHNS and CDR2 SASEGT. The trim removed 2 bases at V and 1 base at J, leaving 7 bases unmatched. The CDR3 loop spans 17 amino acids. CDR3 region: CASSERLGTENTGELFF. Here the CDR3 DNA reads TGTGCCAGCAGTGAAAGGTTGGGGACAGAGAACACCGGGGAGCTGTTTTTT.

The V gene is TRBV14, the J gene TRBJ1-5; D unclear. Germline loops: CDR1 SGHDN, CDR2 FVKESK. The ends were cut back, 1 base at V and 0 bases at J, with 10 bases in the middle. This CDR3 has 16 amino acids. CDR3 sequence: CASSQANLNSNQPQHF. The CDR3 DNA is TGTGCCAGCAGCCAAGCTAACCTTAATAGCAATCAGCCCCAGCATTTT.

The J gene is TRBJ2-2, the V gene TRBV7-2, with D uncertain. There are 17 residues in the CDR3. Germline V gives CDR1 SGHTA, CDR2 FQGNSA. Deletions cut 0 bases from V and 5 bases from J, with 16 bases between. CDR3 residues: CASSLAPIWRKTGELFF. The CDR3 DNA follows: TGTGCCAGCAGCTTAGCCCCGATCTGGCGGAAGACCGGGGAGCTGTTTTTT. The entire variable domain, with the rest obtained from reference TRBV7-2 and TRBJ2-2, is as follows: GAGVSQSPSNKVTEKGKDVELRCDPISGHTALYWYRQSLGQGLEFLIYFQGNSAPDKSGLPSDRFSAERTGGSVSTLTIQRTQQEDSAVYLCASSLAPIWRKTGELFFGEGSRLTVL.

This rearrangement joins TRBV28 to TRBJ1-1; weak D call: TRBD1 (5 bases). The CDR3 covers 13 residues. CDR1 and CDR2 (germline): MDHEN, SYDVKM. V was clipped by 3 bases and J by 1 base, with 6 bases between them. CDR3 amino acids: CASSFGANTEAFF. CDR3 nucleotides: TGTGCCAGCAGTTTTGGGGCGAACACTGAAGCTTTCTTT. Looking up the rest from reference TRBV28 and TRBJ1-1 gives the full variable domain: DVKVTQSSRYLVKRTGEKVFLECVQDMDHENMFWYRQDPGLGLRLIYFSYDVKMKEKGDIPEGYSVSREKKERFSLILESASTNQTSMYLCASSFGANTEAFFGQGTRLTVV.

J is TRBJ2-3 and V is TRBV18, with 14 positions matching TRBD2. The CDR3 consists of 17 residues. In germline, CDR1 is KGHSH, CDR2 LQKENI. With 3 bases clipped from V and 2 bases from J, the junction kept 4 bases outside the gene matches. The CDR3 DNA sequence: TGTGCCAGCTCACCCTCGGGACTAGCGGGGGTCACAGATACGCAGTATTTT. Translation: CASSPSGLAGVTDTQYF.

This clone was counted a single time. This chain uses TRBV11-2 with TRBJ2-3, with no clear D. The V gene's germline CDR1 is SGHAT and CDR2 FQNNGV. This CDR3 is built from 14 residues. V lost 5 bases to trimming and J lost 5 bases, with 14 bases between them. The CDR3 nucleotides are TGTGCCAGCAGCGCGACGGTGCGAGGAGATACGCAGTATTTT. Translating gives CASSATVRGDTQYF.

The CDR3 DNA sequence: TGTGCCAGCAGCGCGGAGGTCGACTCTGGAAACACCATATATTTT. Its translation is CASSAEVDSGNTIYF. This chain uses TRBV9 with TRBJ1-3; D call uncertain. Germline CDR1 and CDR2: SGDLS and YYNGEE. The CDR3 spans 15 residues. Trimming stripped 3 bases from V and 0 bases from J, with 10 bases between.

CDR3 in DNA: TGTGCCAGCAGCCCTACCGGGACTAGTTTGCGGAATGAGCAGTTCTTC. Protein sequence: CASSPTGTSLRNEQFF. The gene calls are TRBV7-3 and TRBJ2-1; 8 bases align to TRBD2. Germline V gene data show CDR1 as SGHTA and CDR2 as FQGTGA. The ends lost 5 bases at V and 7 bases at J; junction bases unmatched: 13. This CDR3 is built from 16 residues.

The CDR3 region is CAWSATGRSGNTIYF. The CDR3 DNA reads as TGTGCCTGGAGTGCGACAGGCCGCTCTGGAAACACCATATATTTT. The chain employs TRBV30 and TRBJ1-3; D is possibly TRBD1 (6 bases). The CDR3 is 15 residues long. Germline V gene data show CDR1 as GTSNPN and CDR2 as SVGIG (reference sequence). The V and J ends lost 1 base and 0 bases respectively, with 10 bases between them.

The rearrangement joins TRBV5-6 to TRBJ1-3; no reliable D call. Germline CDR1 is SGHDT and CDR2 is YYEEEE. The CDR3 loop spans 16 amino acids. The V end lost 1 base, the J end lost 0 bases, and 11 bases lay between the germline ends. CDR3 nucleotides: TGTGCCAGCAGCTTGAATAGGGCCTTCTCTGGAAACACCATATATTTT. Translating it yields CASSLNRAFSGNTIYF.

This chain connects TRBV7-9 to TRBJ2-2, with no clear D. Trimming shortened V by 6 bases and J by 3 bases, and 8 bases separated the two germline ends. This CDR3 contains 13 residues. Germline V gene sequence: CDR1 SEHNR, CDR2 FQNEAQ (reference sequence). The CDR3 region is CASSYTYTGELFF. Written as DNA, the CDR3 is TGTGCCAGCAGTTACACGTACACCGGGGAGCTGTTTTTT.

The chain couples TRBV9 to TRBJ2-5, with D possibly TRBD2 on 6 matching bases. V shed 4 bases and J shed 5 bases, with 12 bases lying between them. CDR1 and CDR2 (germline): SGDLS, YYNGEE. The CDR3 spans 13 residues. CDR3 bases: TGTGCCAGCAGCCCCCTAGCGAGGGAGACCCAGTACTTC. Amino acid sequence: CASSPLARETQYF.

The chain is built from TRBV18 and TRBJ2-5, with a weak D call TRBD2 (5 bases). The germline V gene has CDR1 KGHSH and CDR2 LQKENI. Trimming removed 3 bases at V and 12 bases at J, with 11 bases between. The CDR3 is made up of 11 amino acids. CDR3 coding DNA: TGTGCCAGCTCACCCGGGAAGGCGAAGTACTTC. Its translation: CASSPGKAKYF.

The J gene is TRBJ1-1, the V gene TRBV6-5; D is undetermined. V shed 2 bases and J shed 4 bases, with 11 bases lying between them. This CDR3 is 14 amino acids long. Germline V gene sequence: CDR1 MNHEY, CDR2 SVGAGI. CDR3 DNA sequence: TGTGCCAGCAGTTACGGGGTTGGGAGCACTGAAGCTTTCTTT. Translated, it gives CASSYGVGSTEAFF.